The rows below give T cell receptor beta chains drawn from one sample of a study of response to subunit inactivated influenza vaccine. In TCRdb, the RT-PCR reads were re-called with MiXCR into one record per CDR3 protein. The sample gives about 700,000 distinct CDR3 sequences, about 15% of which show up once; approximately 6.5% is in the top ten. This material consisted of PBMCs from blood, taken 14 days before vaccination. All receptors derive from a man between 45 and 60 years old who received an inactivated influenza vaccine. Both conserved end residues are part of each CDR3. The D gene is left open where the match is weak. Expanded clones get a size class; other rows say once, few or many, or leave the size out.

CDR3aa: CATRKGPNTGELFF; CDR3nt: TGTGCCACCAGAAAGGGCCCGAACACCGGGGAGCTGTTTTTT; j_gene: TRBJ2-2; abundance: many; d_gene: NA; len: 14; v_gene: TRBV15
CDR3aa: CASSGTGGIRDTQYF; CDR3nt: TGTGCCAGCAGTGGGACAGGGGGAATTAGAGATACGCAGTATTTT; j_gene: TRBJ2-3; abundance: NA; d_gene: TRBD1; len: 15; v_gene: TRBV12-3/TRBV12-4
CDR3aa: CAWSAGLGADTQYF; CDR3nt: TGTGCCTGGAGTGCAGGACTAGGCGCAGATACGCAGTATTTT; j_gene: TRBJ2-3; abundance: NA; d_gene: TRBD2; len: 14; v_gene: TRBV30
CDR3aa: CASSLSSGITDTQYF; CDR3nt: TGTGCCAGCAGCTTGTCTAGCGGGATTACAGATACGCAGTATTTT; j_gene: TRBJ2-3; abundance: many; d_gene: TRBD2; len: 15; v_gene: TRBV5-6
CDR3aa: CASGMGQGSTDTQYF; CDR3nt: TGTGCCAGCGGCATGGGACAGGGCAGCACAGATACGCAGTATTTT; j_gene: TRBJ2-3; abundance: NA; d_gene: TRBD1; len: 15; v_gene: TRBV12-3/TRBV12-4
CDR3aa: CASSLSAGNTEAFF; CDR3nt: TGTGCCAGCAGCTTGTCTGCTGGAAACACTGAAGCTTTCTTT; j_gene: TRBJ1-1; abundance: few; d_gene: NA; len: 14; v_gene: TRBV5-5
CDR3aa: CASSLESGVWGTQETQYF; CDR3nt: TGTGCTAGCAGCTTAGAATCGGGGGTTTGGGGTACGCAAGAGACCCAGTACTTC; j_gene: TRBJ2-5; abundance: NA; d_gene: NA; len: 18; v_gene: TRBV7-7
CDR3aa: CASSDRTGVGNEQFF; CDR3nt: TGTGCCAGCAGTGATCGGACAGGGGTGGGGAATGAGCAGTTCTTC; j_gene: TRBJ2-1; abundance: NA; d_gene: TRBD1; len: 15; v_gene: TRBV25-1
CDR3aa: CASSYETGTYEQYF; CDR3nt: TGTGCCAGCAGTTACGAGACAGGGACCTACGAGCAGTACTTC; j_gene: TRBJ2-7; abundance: few; d_gene: TRBD1; len: 14; v_gene: TRBV6-5
CDR3aa: CASSVASNWPGELFF; CDR3nt: TGTGCCAGCAGCGTAGCCAGCAATTGGCCCGGGGAGCTGTTTTTT; j_gene: TRBJ2-2; abundance: few; d_gene: NA; len: 15; v_gene: TRBV9
CDR3aa: CASTTVRDTGELFF; CDR3nt: TGTGCCAGCACCACCGTCAGGGACACCGGGGAGCTGTTTTTT; j_gene: TRBJ2-2; abundance: NA; d_gene: NA; len: 14; v_gene: TRBV12-3/TRBV12-4
CDR3aa: CASSPFVGQGDEQYF; CDR3nt: TGTGCCAGCAGCCCTTTCGTAGGACAGGGCGACGAGCAGTACTTC; j_gene: TRBJ2-7; abundance: few; d_gene: TRBD1; len: 15; v_gene: TRBV14
CDR3aa: CSARVDRGTGYTF; CDR3nt: TGCAGTGCTAGAGTGGACAGGGGAACTGGCTACACCTTC; j_gene: TRBJ1-2; abundance: few; d_gene: TRBD1; len: 13; v_gene: TRBV20-1
CDR3aa: CASATPPQETQYF; CDR3nt: TGCGCCAGTGCCACCCCGCCCCAAGAGACCCAGTACTTC; j_gene: TRBJ2-5; abundance: many; d_gene: NA; len: 13; v_gene: TRBV5-1
CDR3aa: CASKPGGRRETQYF; CDR3nt: TGTGCAAGCAAACCGGGGGGCAGGAGGGAGACCCAGTACTTC; j_gene: TRBJ2-5; abundance: few; d_gene: NA; len: 14; v_gene: TRBV28
CDR3aa: CASSQDFRPYNEQFF; CDR3nt: TGTGCCAGCAGCCAAGATTTCCGGCCGTACAATGAGCAGTTCTTC; j_gene: TRBJ2-1; abundance: NA; d_gene: NA; len: 15; v_gene: TRBV3-1
CDR3aa: CSVVSGNQPQHF; CDR3nt: TGCAGCGTTGTCTCGGGTAATCAGCCCCAGCATTTT; j_gene: TRBJ1-5; abundance: few; d_gene: NA; len: 12; v_gene: TRBV29-1
CDR3aa: CASRFKRGALRNEQYF; CDR3nt: TGTGCCAGCAGATTCAAGCGGGGGGCCCTCCGAAACGAGCAGTACTTC; j_gene: TRBJ2-7; abundance: few; d_gene: TRBD2; len: 16; v_gene: TRBV7-8